This T cell receptor beta chain is from a study of T cell changes during pregnancy in multiple sclerosis. TCRdb's table, derived via immunoSEQ multiplex PCR, lists solely in-frame clones and lacks some. The profile shows tens of thousands of clones, approximately 90% of them singletons. This clone was recorded once. CDR1 PRHDT and CDR2 FYEKMQ come from the germline V gene (reference sequence). The CDR3 has 16 residues. Trimming left V 1 base short and J 7 bases short, with 17 bases between. The genes are TRBV13 and TRBJ2-1, with D perhaps TRBD1 (5 bases). This sequence originates from a female donor with multiple sclerosis, enrolled in a pregnancy study. This specimen was peripheral blood, taken in the third trimester of pregnancy. CDR3 region: CASSLARQGSRNEQFF. CDR3 bases: TGTGCCAGCAGCTTAGCTCGTCAGGGTTCGAGAAATGAGCAGTTCTTC.